Below, 23 T cell receptor beta chains from the same sample are listed, as sequenced in a study of early T cells in non-severe SARS-CoV-2 infection. TCRdb recomputed calls from the 5' RACE reads with MiXCR, one row per CDR3 protein. The sample shows about 77,000 distinct CDR3 sequences, more than 10% of them seen only once. This material consisted of whole blood, taken at baseline. The receptors originated from an adult who was a healthcare worker with PCR-confirmed SARS-CoV-2 infection or an uninfected control (not recorded which). The donor label of this sample is uncertain.

This chain uses TRBV5-1 with TRBJ1-2; D uncertain. The CDR3 consists of 12 residues. The V gene lost 4 bases and the J gene lost 2 bases, with 6 bases spanning the gap. CDR1 is SGHRS, CDR2 YFSETQ, per germline. The CDR3 sequence is CASSPDNYGYTF. In DNA form, the CDR3 reads TGCGCCAGCAGCCCGGACAACTATGGCTACACCTTC.

This clonotype was seen many times. The chain employs TRBV5-6 and TRBJ2-7; TRBD1 matches at 8 bases. The CDR3 extends over 14 amino acids. The V gene's germline CDR1 is SGHDT and CDR2 YYEEEE. The ends lost 3 bases at V and 0 bases at J; junction bases unmatched: 2. The CDR3 nucleotides are TGTGCCAGCAGCTGGGACAGGTCCTCCTACGAGCAGTACTTC. Its protein is CASSWDRSSYEQYF. Looking up the rest from reference TRBV5-6 and TRBJ2-7 gives the full variable domain: DAGVTQSPTHLIKTRGQQVTLRCSPKSGHDTVSWYQQALGQGPQFIFQYYEEEERQRGNFPDRFSGHQFPNYSSELNVNALLLGDSALYLCASSWDRSSYEQYFGPGTRLTVT.

The chain employs TRBV5-8 and TRBJ2-1, with a weak D call TRBD1 (5 bases). Germline V lookup: CDR1 SGHTS, CDR2 YDEGEE. Trimming removed 4 bases at V and 6 bases at J, with 20 bases between. The CDR3 extends over 16 amino acids. The CDR3 is CASSNSLTRGINEQFF. The CDR3 DNA reads TGTGCCAGCAGCAACTCATTGACAAGGGGAATCAATGAGCAGTTCTTC.

This chain links TRBV6-2 or TRBV6-3 with TRBJ2-3; 9 bases fit TRBD2. The V and J ends lost 4 bases and 1 base, in that order; junction bases with no gene match: 3. This CDR3 comprises 15 residues. Germline CDR1 reads MNHEY; CDR2 reads SVGEGT. Here the CDR3 reads CASSLVAGGTDTQYF. Here the CDR3 DNA reads TGTGCCAGCAGTTTGGTAGCGGGGGGCACAGATACGCAGTATTTT.

The genes are TRBV18 and TRBJ1-2, with a possible D match to TRBD1 (5 bases). The CDR3 is 16 amino acids. In germline, CDR1 is KGHSH, CDR2 LQKENI. Trimming shortened V by 3 bases and J by 0 bases, and 14 bases separated the two germline ends. In DNA form, the CDR3 reads TGTGCCAGCTCACCGAACCGGGGGAACTCTAACTATGGCTACACCTTC. Translating it yields CASSPNRGNSNYGYTF. Combining the CDR3 with reference TRBV18 and TRBJ1-2 gives the whole variable domain NAGVMQNPRHLVRRRGQEARLRCSPMKGHSHVYWYRQLPEEGLKFMVYLQKENIIDESGMPKERFSAEFPKEGPSILRIQQVVRGDSAAYFCASSPNRGNSNYGYTFGSGTRLTVV.

The rearrangement uses TRBV6-1 and TRBJ1-2; 7 bases line up with TRBD1. CDR1 and CDR2 from the germline V gene are MNHNS and SASEGT. The CDR3 is made up of 16 amino acids. Unmatched junction bases numbered 8, after V lost 0 bases and J lost 4 bases. In DNA form, the CDR3 reads TGTGCCAGCAGTGAAGCGCTTCGCAGGGGGACCTATGGCTACACCTTC. Translation: CASSEALRRGTYGYTF.

This clonotype was seen ten or more times. This chain links TRBV6-5 with TRBJ1-6; perhaps TRBD1 as D (6 bases). V was cut by 6 bases and J by 2 bases, with 20 bases left in between. Germline V gene lookup returns CDR1 MNHEY and CDR2 SVGAGI. This CDR3 contains 18 residues. CDR3 in amino acids: CASSPRPPGVAYNSPLHF. CDR3 in DNA: TGTGCCAGCAGCCCCAGGCCCCCAGGGGTAGCCTATAATTCACCCCTCCACTTT.

The V call is TRBV9, the J call TRBJ2-5; 9 bases agree with TRBD1. Per the germline V gene, CDR1 is SGDLS and CDR2 is YYNGEE. J gave up 5 bases and V 3 bases, and 8 bases lay outside the gene matches. CDR3 length: 15 amino acids. The CDR3 is CASSGSGTGLETQYF. The CDR3 DNA reads TGTGCCAGCAGCGGCTCCGGGACAGGGCTCGAGACCCAGTACTTC.

This chain links TRBV4-1 with TRBJ2-7, with 9 bases identical to TRBD2. In germline, CDR1 is MGHRA, CDR2 YSYEKL. Unmatched junction bases numbered 7, after V lost 4 bases and J lost 3 bases. This CDR3 is built from 15 residues. CDR3 DNA sequence: TGCGCCAGCAGCCCAGGGACTAGCAGAGACTACGAGCAGTACTTC. It encodes CASSPGTSRDYEQYF.

This clonotype showed up just a few times. V usage is TRBV3-1 and J usage is TRBJ1-1; D unresolved. V shed 1 base and J shed 4 bases, with 13 bases lying between them. The germline gives CDR1 LGHDT, CDR2 YNNKEL (reference sequence). This CDR3 has 15 amino acids. In DNA form, the CDR3 reads TGTGCCAGCAGCCAAGCGGGCGCACTGGGCACTGAAGCTTTCTTT. Its protein is CASSQAGALGTEAFF.

This clonotype was counted a few times. CDR3: CASSLDEGPHYGYTF. The CDR3 coding sequence is TGCGCCAGCAGCTTGGACGAGGGACCACACTATGGCTACACCTTC. This rearrangement joins TRBV5-1 to TRBJ1-2, with D perhaps matching TRBD1 (5 bases). V gave up 0 bases and J gave up 3 bases, with 12 bases separating them. The CDR3 length is 15 residues. Germline values: CDR1 SGHRS, CDR2 YFSETQ.

This clonotype has a handful of counts. The gene calls are TRBV5-5 and TRBJ2-7; D is possibly TRBD2 (7 bases). CDR3 length: 15 residues. Deletions cut 0 bases from V and 4 bases from J, with 14 bases between. Looked up from germline, CDR1 is SGHKS and CDR2 is YYEKEE (reference sequence). The CDR3 DNA follows: TGTGCCAGCAGCTTGGGGCAGGGGACTACTTACGAGCAGTACTTC. It is translated as CASSLGQGTTYEQYF. Based on the CDR3 plus reference TRBV5-5 and TRBJ2-7, the full variable domain is DAGVTQSPTHLIKTRGQQVTLRCSPISGHKSVSWYQQVLGQGPQFIFQYYEKEERGRGNFPDRFSARQFPNYSSELNVNALLLGDSALYLCASSLGQGTTYEQYFGPGTRLTVT.

The chain is built from TRBV4-2 and TRBJ2-7; D could derive from TRBD1 or TRBD2 (6 bases each). CDR1 is LGHNA and CDR2 is YNFKEQ in the germline V gene. This CDR3 has 15 amino acids. The V gene lost 4 bases and the J gene lost 4 bases, with 17 bases spanning the gap. CDR3 residues: CASSLERGARYEQYF. CDR3 coding DNA: TGTGCCAGCAGCCTGGAGAGGGGGGCGAGGTACGAGCAGTACTTC.

This sequence joins TRBV5-1 and TRBJ2-7, with no clear D. The V end lost 0 bases, the J end lost 3 bases, and 7 bases lay between the germline ends. The CDR3 extends over 13 amino acids. Looked up from germline, CDR1 is SGHRS and CDR2 is YFSETQ. In nucleotides, the CDR3 is TGCGCCAGCAGCTTGGGGGTAGACTACGAGCAGTACTTC. Protein product: CASSLGVDYEQYF.

A few counts support this clonotype. The chain has TRBV20-1 and TRBJ2-5; possible D gene TRBD2, 5 bases. Trimming removed 6 bases from V and 13 bases from J, with 18 bases in between. The CDR3 sequence is 11 residues long. From germline, CDR1 is DFQATT and CDR2 SNEGSKA (reference sequence). CDR3 nucleotides: TGCAGTGCCCAGGAAGAACTAGTTCGGTACTTC. Amino acids: CSAQEELVRYF.

This clonotype was seen a few times. The chain recombines TRBV20-1 with TRBJ2-7, with D perhaps matching TRBD2 (6 bases). V was trimmed by 1 base and J by 2 bases, leaving 15 bases between them. This CDR3 contains 15 residues. Germline V gene sequence: CDR1 DFQATT, CDR2 SNEGSKA (reference sequence). The CDR3 DNA is TGCAGTGCTAGAGGGTATGGGGAGCGGGCCTACGAGCAGTACTTC. It codes for CSARGYGERAYEQYF.

The chain combines TRBV27 with TRBJ2-7; the D gene is possibly TRBD2 (6 bases). The CDR3 totals 15 residues. V lost 4 bases and J 3 bases, leaving 16 bases between the germline ends. Germline V gene data show CDR1 as MNHEY and CDR2 as SMNVEV (reference sequence). The DNA of the CDR3 is TGTGCCAGCAGTTCAGGAGGGGCGCCCAGCTACGAGCAGTACTTC. Its translation: CASSSGGAPSYEQYF.

Only a few counts were recorded for this clonotype. This chain joins TRBV7-2 and TRBJ1-3; D is undetermined. The ends were cut back, 1 base at V and 3 bases at J, with 13 bases in the middle. Germline V gives CDR1 SGHTA, CDR2 FQGNSA. The CDR3 loop spans 16 amino acids. CDR3 amino acids: CASSLGSRELGNTIYF. The CDR3 DNA is TGTGCCAGCAGCTTAGGATCGAGGGAGCTTGGAAACACCATATATTTT.

This clonotype was counted between two and nine times. The chain uses TRBV5-1 and TRBJ2-1; the match to TRBD2 covers 15 bases. Trimming cost V 4 bases and J 8 bases; bases outside gene matches: 7. The CDR3 runs 16 residues. CDR1 and CDR2 from the germline V gene are SGHRS and YFSETQ. CDR3: CASSGGTSGGRDEQFF. CDR3 in DNA: TGCGCCAGCAGCGGCGGGACTAGCGGGGGGAGAGATGAGCAGTTCTTC.

This clonotype has ten or more counts. The chain couples TRBV29-1 to TRBJ1-2; D gene uncertain. This CDR3 region has 11 residues. Trimming cost V 4 bases and J 5 bases, with 8 bases left between them. Germline CDR1 is SQVTM and CDR2 is ANQGSEA. The CDR3, as DNA: TGCAGCGTTGTGGCGGTTTATGGCTACACCTTC. Residues: CSVVAVYGYTF. Drawing the rest from reference TRBV29-1 and TRBJ1-2, the complete variable domain is SAVISQKPSRDICQRGTSLTIQCQVDSQVTMMFWYRQQPGQSLTLIATANQGSEATYESGFVIDKFPISRPNLTFSTLTVSNMSPEDSSIYLCSVVAVYGYTFGSGTRLTVV.

The V and J genes are TRBV6-5 and TRBJ1-2, with 8 bases lining up with TRBD1. The CDR3 consists of 15 residues. The germline V gene encodes CDR1 MNHEY and CDR2 SVGAGI. J gave up 4 bases and V 7 bases, and 11 bases lay outside the gene matches. CDR3 region: CASNPGGSLFYGYTF. The CDR3 DNA is TGTGCCAGCAATCCAGGGGGCAGCTTATTCTATGGCTACACCTTC.

The V gene is TRBV11-3, the J gene TRBJ2-1; 7 bases fit TRBD2. CDR1 and CDR2 (germline): SGHNT, YENEEA. V lost 5 bases, J lost 5 bases, and 9 bases stayed unmatched. The CDR3 extends over 15 amino acids. This CDR3 is CASSRRLAADNEQFF. CDR3 nucleotides: TGTGCCAGCAGCCGACGGCTAGCGGCTGACAATGAGCAGTTCTTC.

This clonotype was recorded many times. The chain carries TRBV12-3 or TRBV12-4 and TRBJ2-5, with 8 bases that match TRBD1. V shed 5 bases and J 5 bases; nucleotides not matched to a gene: 13. This CDR3 region has 16 residues. DNA for the CDR3: TGTGCCAGCAGTCCCGGCAGGGGGCTACGTATTGAGACCCAGTACTTC. Its protein is CASSPGRGLRIETQYF.